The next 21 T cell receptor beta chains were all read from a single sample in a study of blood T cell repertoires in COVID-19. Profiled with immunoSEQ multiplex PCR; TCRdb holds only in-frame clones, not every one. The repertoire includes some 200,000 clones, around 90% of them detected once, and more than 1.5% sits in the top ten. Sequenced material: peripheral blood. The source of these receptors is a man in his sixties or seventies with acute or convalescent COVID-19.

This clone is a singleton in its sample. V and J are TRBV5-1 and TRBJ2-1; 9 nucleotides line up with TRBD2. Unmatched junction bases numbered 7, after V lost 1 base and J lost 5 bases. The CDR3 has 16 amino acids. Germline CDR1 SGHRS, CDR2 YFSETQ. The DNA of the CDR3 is TGCGCCAGCAGCTTGAGTTCGCCTAGCGGGAACAATGAGCAGTTCTTC. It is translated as CASSLSSPSGNNEQFF.

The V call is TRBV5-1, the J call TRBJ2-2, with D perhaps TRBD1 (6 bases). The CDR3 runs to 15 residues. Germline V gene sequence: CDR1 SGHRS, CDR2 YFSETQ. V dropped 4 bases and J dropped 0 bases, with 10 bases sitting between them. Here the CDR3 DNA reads TGCGCCAGCAGCAAGGACAGAGCGAACACCGGGGAGCTGTTTTTT. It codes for CASSKDRANTGELFF.

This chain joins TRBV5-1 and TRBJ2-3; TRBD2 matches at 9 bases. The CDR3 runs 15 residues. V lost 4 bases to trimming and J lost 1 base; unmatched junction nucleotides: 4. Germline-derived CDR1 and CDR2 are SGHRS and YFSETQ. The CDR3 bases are TGCGCCAGCAGCGCCATAGCGGGGGGCACAGATACGCAGTATTTT. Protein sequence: CASSAIAGGTDTQYF.

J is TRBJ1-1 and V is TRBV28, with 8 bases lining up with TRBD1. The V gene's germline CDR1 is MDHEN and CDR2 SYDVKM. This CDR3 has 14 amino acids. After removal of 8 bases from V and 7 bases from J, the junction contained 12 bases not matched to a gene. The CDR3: CASFAGGAVIEAFF. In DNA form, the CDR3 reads TGTGCCAGCTTCGCAGGGGGCGCGGTTATTGAAGCTTTCTTT.

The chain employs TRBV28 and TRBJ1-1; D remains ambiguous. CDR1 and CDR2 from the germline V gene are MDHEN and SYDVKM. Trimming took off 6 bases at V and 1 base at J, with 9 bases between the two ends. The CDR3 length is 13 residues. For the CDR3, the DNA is TGTGCCAGCAGCCTTCTGCGGAACACTGAAGCTTTCTTT. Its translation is CASSLLRNTEAFF.

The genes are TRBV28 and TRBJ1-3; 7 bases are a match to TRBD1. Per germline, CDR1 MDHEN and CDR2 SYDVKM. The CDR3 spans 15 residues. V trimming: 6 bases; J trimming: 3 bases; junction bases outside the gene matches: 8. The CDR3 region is CASSVDRARGNTIYF. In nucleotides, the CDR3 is TGTGCCAGCAGCGTTGACAGGGCGCGTGGAAACACCATATATTTT.

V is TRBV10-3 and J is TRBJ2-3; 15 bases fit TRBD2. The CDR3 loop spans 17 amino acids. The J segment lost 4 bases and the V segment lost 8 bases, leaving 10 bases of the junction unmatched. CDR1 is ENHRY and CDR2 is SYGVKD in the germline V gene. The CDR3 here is CAISPGLAGGPADTQYF. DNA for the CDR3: TGTGCCATCTCACCGGGACTAGCGGGAGGACCGGCAGATACGCAGTATTTT.

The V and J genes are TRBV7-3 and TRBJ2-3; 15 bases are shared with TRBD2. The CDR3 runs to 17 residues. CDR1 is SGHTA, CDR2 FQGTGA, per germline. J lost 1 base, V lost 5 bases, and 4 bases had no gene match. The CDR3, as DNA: TGTGCCAGCAGCCCGGGACTAGCGGGAGGACGCACAGATACGCAGTATTTT. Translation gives CASSPGLAGGRTDTQYF.

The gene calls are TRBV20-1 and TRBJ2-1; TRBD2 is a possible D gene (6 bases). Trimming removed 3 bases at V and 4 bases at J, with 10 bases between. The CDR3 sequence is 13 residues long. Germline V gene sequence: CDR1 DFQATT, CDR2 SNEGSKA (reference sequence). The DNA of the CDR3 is TGCAGTGCTAGTAGCGGAATTTACAATGAGCAGTTCTTC. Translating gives CSASSGIYNEQFF.

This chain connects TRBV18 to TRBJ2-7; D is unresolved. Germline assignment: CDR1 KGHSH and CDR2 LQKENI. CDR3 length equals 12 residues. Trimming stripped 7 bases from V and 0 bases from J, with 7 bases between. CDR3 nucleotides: TGTGCCAGCTTTGGCGGCTCCTACGAGCAGTACTTC. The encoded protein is CASFGGSYEQYF.

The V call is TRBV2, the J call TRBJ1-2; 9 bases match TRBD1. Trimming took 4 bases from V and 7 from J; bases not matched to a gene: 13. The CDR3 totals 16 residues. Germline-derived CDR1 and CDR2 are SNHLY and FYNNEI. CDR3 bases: TGTGCCAGCAGTGCAGAAACAGGGGGCGCAGGCAGTGGCTACACCTTC. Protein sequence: CASSAETGGAGSGYTF.

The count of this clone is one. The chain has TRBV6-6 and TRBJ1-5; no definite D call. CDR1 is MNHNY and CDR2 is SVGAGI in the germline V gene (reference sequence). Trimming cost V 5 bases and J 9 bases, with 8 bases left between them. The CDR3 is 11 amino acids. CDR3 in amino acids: CASSDAGPQHF. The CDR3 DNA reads TGTGCCAGCAGTGACGCGGGGCCCCAGCATTTT.

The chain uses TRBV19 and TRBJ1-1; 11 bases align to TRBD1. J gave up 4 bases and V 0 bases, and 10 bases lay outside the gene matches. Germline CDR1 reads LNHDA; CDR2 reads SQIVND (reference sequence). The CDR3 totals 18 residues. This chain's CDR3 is CASSIDNGRTGGITEAFF. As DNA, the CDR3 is TGTGCCAGTAGTATAGATAATGGACGGACAGGGGGCATCACTGAAGCTTTCTTT.

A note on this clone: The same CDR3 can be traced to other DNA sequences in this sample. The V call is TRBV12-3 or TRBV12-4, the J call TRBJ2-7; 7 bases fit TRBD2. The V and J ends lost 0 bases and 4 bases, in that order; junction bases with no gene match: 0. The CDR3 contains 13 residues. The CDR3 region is CASSLAGGYEQYF. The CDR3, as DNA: TGTGCCAGCAGTTTAGCGGGAGGGTACGAGCAGTACTTC.

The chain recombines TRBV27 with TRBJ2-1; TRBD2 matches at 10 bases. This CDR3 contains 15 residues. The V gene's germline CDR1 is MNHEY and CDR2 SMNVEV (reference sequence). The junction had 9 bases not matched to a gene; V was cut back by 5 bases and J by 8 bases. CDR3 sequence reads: CASSIIIGLADEQFF. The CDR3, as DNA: TGTGCCAGCAGTATTATAATTGGACTAGCGGATGAGCAGTTCTTC.

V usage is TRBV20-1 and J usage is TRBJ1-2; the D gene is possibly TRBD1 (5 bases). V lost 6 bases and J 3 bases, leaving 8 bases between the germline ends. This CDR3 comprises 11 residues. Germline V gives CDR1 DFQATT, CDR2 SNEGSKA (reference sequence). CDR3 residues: CSAREDYGYTF. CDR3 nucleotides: TGCAGTGCCAGGGAGGACTATGGCTACACCTTC.

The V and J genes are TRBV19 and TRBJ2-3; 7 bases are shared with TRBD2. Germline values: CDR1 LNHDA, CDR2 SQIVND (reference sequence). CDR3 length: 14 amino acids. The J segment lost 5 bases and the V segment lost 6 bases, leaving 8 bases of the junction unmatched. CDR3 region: CASSHGLVIDTQYF. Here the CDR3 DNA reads TGTGCCAGTAGCCACGGACTAGTGATAGATACGCAGTATTTT.

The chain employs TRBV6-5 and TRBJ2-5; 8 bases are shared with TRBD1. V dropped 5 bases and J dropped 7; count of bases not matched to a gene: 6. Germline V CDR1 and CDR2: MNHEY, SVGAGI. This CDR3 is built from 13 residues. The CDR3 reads CASSRQGIGTQYF. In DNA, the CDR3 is TGTGCCAGCAGTCGACAGGGGATTGGGACCCAGTACTTC.

DNA of the CDR3: TGTGCCAGCAGCTTGAAAGGTGGACAGAACTTCTATGGCTACACCTTC. Translated: CASSLKGGQNFYGYTF. The chain is built from TRBV13 and TRBJ1-2; D may be TRBD1 (6 bases). Trimming stripped 3 bases from V and 4 bases from J, with 18 bases between. Germline V gene lookup returns CDR1 PRHDT and CDR2 FYEKMQ (reference sequence). This CDR3 comprises 16 residues.

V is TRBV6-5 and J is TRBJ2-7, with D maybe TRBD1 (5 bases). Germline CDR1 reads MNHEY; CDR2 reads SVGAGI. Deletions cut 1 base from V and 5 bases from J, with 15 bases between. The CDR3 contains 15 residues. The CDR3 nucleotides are TGTGCCAGCAGTTACTTTGAGACAGCATCTGACGAGCAGTACTTC. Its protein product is CASSYFETASDEQYF.

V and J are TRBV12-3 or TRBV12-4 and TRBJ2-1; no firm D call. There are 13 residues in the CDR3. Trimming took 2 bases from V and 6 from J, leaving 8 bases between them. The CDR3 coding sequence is TGTGCCAGCAGTTTATCGGAGCTCAATGAGCAGTTCTTC. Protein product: CASSLSELNEQFF.